This T cell receptor (beta chain) emerged from a study of Graves' ophthalmopathy and Graves' hyperthyroidism listed by TCRdb under 2018. Some background on the complete study: Peripheral blood was collected at initial diagnosis, before any treatment. In more than five hyperthyroidism patients, the T-cell repertoires found in thyroid tissue were compared with those found in blood. To tell Graves' ophthalmopathy apart from Graves' hyperthyroidism, and to predict which patients would progress to ophthalmopathy, the study relied on TCR beta repertoire signatures. The 100 discovery patients were randomly split 7:3 into training and test sets. In total, 135 blood samples were TCR-sequenced: fewer than 50 ophthalmopathy, over 70 hyperthyroidism and approximately 17 hyperthyroidism-to-ophthalmopathy patients. After sampling, hyperthyroidism patients received methimazole starting at 30 mg daily, and ophthalmopathy patients received high-dose intravenous methylprednisolone. To explore V-J signatures that distinguish ophthalmopathy from hyperthyroidism, a discovery set of 100 patients was enrolled, made up of over 40 with ophthalmopathy and roughly 57 with stable hyperthyroidism. The independent validation cohort included approximately 19 hyperthyroidism patients plus 17 patients who later progressed from hyperthyroidism to ophthalmopathy. The research as a whole found: Most expanded thyroid clonotypes with frequency above 0.001 were also detected in blood, suggesting blood repertoires may reflect the thyroid immune response. No statistical method was used to set the sample size in advance, and the investigators knew which group each participant was assigned to. In validation, the model predicted ophthalmopathy progression with less than 71% sensitivity and roughly 72% specificity; around twelve predicted patients were CT-confirmed with GO in a median of about 6.2 months. In cross-validation, the 13-signature model distinguished ophthalmopathy from stable hyperthyroidism with 85% to 90% sensitivity and approximately 81% specificity, and in the test set the corresponding values were around 80% and 75%.

The ophthalmopathy patients had moderately to severely active disease, with a Clinical Activity Score of 3 or higher, a NOSPECS grade of 4 or higher, and a disease duration of less than 3 months. Patients were excluded if they had other autoimmune diseases, uncontrolled infections, pregnancy or lactation. Diagnosis relied on clinical symptoms, serum thyroxine, TRAb, thyroid ultrasound and orbital computed tomography. Using Ficoll-Paque density gradient centrifugation, PBMCs were isolated from 9.5 to 10 ml of fresh peripheral blood. Total RNA was extracted with Trizol reagent and quality-checked on an Agilent 2100 Bioanalyzer. This clonotype was observed at least ten times. What this receptor recognizes is not known. No base-level quality is on record; no much larger clone is a single base apart. For repertoire sequencing, the TCR beta CDR3 regions were amplified from RNA transcripts. The first round was an RT-PCR using HTBI primers with the Qiagen OneStep RT-PCR kit, and this first round was followed by a second-round multiplex PCR, then size selection and purification. Sequencing of the libraries was carried out on an Illumina HiSeq2000 in paired-end mode with 100 bp reads. The authors' analysis ran thus. SOAPnuke was used to process the reads, removing any read that contained adapters or uncalled bases, had a mean Phred below 15, or lacked an exact match to the constant primer or identifier. High-quality paired reads were merged with COPE v1.2.5. Each unique nucleotide sequence was defined as a clonotype, and clonotypes were aligned to IMGT TRB V, D and J references with MiTCR v1.1. The analysis was limited to V-J combinations with a frequency above 0.0001, which together covered approximately 99% of repertoires. For each V-J combination, a TCR clonal expansion and chaos score was defined as the ratio of F50 clonal expansion to chaos observed in the TCRdist matrix. Features were reduced by Welch's t-statistics and random forest to over 10 V-J combinations, which fed a naive Bayes classifier. Thyroid-blood repertoire similarity was quantified with the Morisita-Horn index. In-frame beta chains were kept once TCRdb had trimmed the public reads at Q25 with fastp and called clones with MiXCR. Every distinct CDR3 protein forms one entry, paired with its most common genes and DNA. These V and J calls originate from TCRdb's pipeline instead of the authors' own analysis. This sample is represented by under 200,000 distinct CDR3 sequences; approximately 38% of them were singletons. Of the sample, around 5.8% is held by the ten largest clones.

Spanning cysteine to phenylalanine, the CDR3 consists of 14 amino acids. Of all the DNA, just the CDR3 is kept, 42 bases in frame from base 1. Trimming removed 3 bases from V and 5 bases from J, leaving 10 bases between the germline ends. From the germline V gene, CDR1 is SGHAT and CDR2 is FQNNGV. The rearrangement combines TRBV11-2 with TRBJ2-2; the D gene is perhaps TRBD1, on 6 matching bases. This clonotype was sampled from a woman in her 40s with Graves' ophthalmopathy. Donor details come from another sample of the same person, matched by shared clones. Sequencing was done on a sample of peripheral blood. The nucleotides are TGTGCCAGCAGCTTCGGACAGATAACCGGGGAGCTGTTTTTT. This sequence encodes CASSFGQITGELFF. The CDR3 plus the reference TRBV11-2 and TRBJ2-2 genes for the other parts give the full variable domain: EAGVAQSPRYKIIEKRQSVAFWCNPISGHATLYWYQQILGQGPKLLIQFQNNGVVDDSQLPKDRFSAERLKGVDSTLKIQPAKLEDSAVYLCASSFGQITGELFFGEGSRLTVL.